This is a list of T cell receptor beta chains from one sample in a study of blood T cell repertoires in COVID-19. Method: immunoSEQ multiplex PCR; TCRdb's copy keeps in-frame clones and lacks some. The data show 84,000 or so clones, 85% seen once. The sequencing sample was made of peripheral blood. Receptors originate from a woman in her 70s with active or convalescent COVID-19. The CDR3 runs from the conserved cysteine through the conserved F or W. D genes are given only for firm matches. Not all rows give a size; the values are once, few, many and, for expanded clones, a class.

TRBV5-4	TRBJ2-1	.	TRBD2	TGTGCCAGCAGCTTGGATCTGCGCGGGGACTACGATGAGCAGTTCTTC	CASSLDLRGDYDEQFF
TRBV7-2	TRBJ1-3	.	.	TGTGCCAGCAGCTCACAGCCCCTCTCTGGAAACACCATATATTTT	CASSSQPLSGNTIYF
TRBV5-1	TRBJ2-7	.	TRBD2	TGCGCCAGCAGCTTGTTCGGGGGGGATCTCGAGCAGTACTTC	CASSLFGGDLEQYF
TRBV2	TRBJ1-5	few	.	TGTGCCAGCAGACCTACAGGGTTCAATCAGCCCCAGCATTTT	CASRPTGFNQPQHF
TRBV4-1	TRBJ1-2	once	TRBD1	TGCGCCAGCAGCCAAACAGGGGGCAGTGGCTACACCTTC	CASSQTGGSGYTF
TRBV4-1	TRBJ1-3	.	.	TGCGCCAGCAGCCAAGCAGGCTCTGGAAACACCATATATTTT	CASSQAGSGNTIYF
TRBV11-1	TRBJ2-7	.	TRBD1	TGTGCCAGCAGCTGGGGGACAGAAAGCGAGCAGTACTTC	CASSWGTESEQYF
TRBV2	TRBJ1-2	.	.	TGTGCCAGCACCGACGGGGGGGTCTATGGCTACACCTTC	CASTDGGVYGYTF
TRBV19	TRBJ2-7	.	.	TGTGCCAGTAGTAAGAGGGCCGGGACTTCCAGCTCCTACGAGCAGTACTTC	CASSKRAGTSSSYEQYF
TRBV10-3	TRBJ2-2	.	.	TGTGCCATCAGTGAGGTCCACGGGGACGGGGAGCTGTTTTTT	CAISEVHGDGELFF
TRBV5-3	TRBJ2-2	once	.	TGTGCCAGAAGCTCTTCAACAGGTTTAGACACCGGGGAGCTGTTTTTT	CARSSSTGLDTGELFF
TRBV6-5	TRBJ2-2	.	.	TGTGCCAGCCATCGCTCGTTAGTTAACACCGGGGAGCTGTTTTTT	CASHRSLVNTGELFF
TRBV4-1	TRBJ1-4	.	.	TGCGCCAGCAGCCAACTACGAGGCGAAAAACTGTTTTTT	CASSQLRGEKLFF
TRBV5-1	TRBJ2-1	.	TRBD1	TGCGCCAGCAGCTTGGTTGTCTTGGCAGGGGGCACCAATGAGCAGTTCTTC	CASSLVVLAGGTNEQFF
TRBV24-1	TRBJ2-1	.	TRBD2	TGTGCCACCAGTGATTCTAGCGGGGGGCCGTACAATGAGCAGTTCTTC	CATSDSSGGPYNEQFF
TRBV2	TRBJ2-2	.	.	TGTGCCAGCAGTGAGCAGGGGAACACCGGGGAGCTGTTTTTT	CASSEQGNTGELFF
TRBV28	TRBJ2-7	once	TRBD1	TGTGCCAGCAGTTTGGGACAGTTATACGAGCAGTACTTC	CASSLGQLYEQYF